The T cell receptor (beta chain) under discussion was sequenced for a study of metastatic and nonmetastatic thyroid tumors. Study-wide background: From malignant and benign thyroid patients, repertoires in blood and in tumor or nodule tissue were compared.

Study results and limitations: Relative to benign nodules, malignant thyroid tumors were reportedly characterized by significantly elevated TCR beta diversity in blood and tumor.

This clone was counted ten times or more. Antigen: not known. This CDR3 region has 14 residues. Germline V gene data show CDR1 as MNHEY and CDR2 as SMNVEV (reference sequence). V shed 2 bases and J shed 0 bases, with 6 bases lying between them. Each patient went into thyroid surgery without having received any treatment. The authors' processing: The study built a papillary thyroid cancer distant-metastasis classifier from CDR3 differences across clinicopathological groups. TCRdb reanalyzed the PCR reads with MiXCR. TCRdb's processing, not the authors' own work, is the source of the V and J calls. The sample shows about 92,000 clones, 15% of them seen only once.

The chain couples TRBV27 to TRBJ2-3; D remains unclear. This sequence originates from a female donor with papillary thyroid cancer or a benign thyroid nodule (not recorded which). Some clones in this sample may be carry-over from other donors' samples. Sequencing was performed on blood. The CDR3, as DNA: TGTGCCAGCAGTTTACAAACTAGCACAGATACGCAGTATTTT. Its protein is CASSLQTSTDTQYF.